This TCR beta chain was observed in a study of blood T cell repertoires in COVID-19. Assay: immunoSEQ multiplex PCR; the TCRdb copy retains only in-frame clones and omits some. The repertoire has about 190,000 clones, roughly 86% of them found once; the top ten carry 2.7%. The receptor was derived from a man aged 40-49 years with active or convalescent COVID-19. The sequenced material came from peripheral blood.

The CDR3: CASSFRLEGPAGYTF. The DNA for the CDR3 is TGTGCCAGCAGTTTTAGGTTAGAGGGCCCCGCGGGCTACACCTTC. This sequence joins TRBV27 and TRBJ1-2; D remains unclear. CDR3 length: 15 residues. In germline, CDR1 is MNHEY, CDR2 SMNVEV (reference sequence). Trimming shortened V by 3 bases and J by 8 bases, and 19 bases separated the two germline ends.